This T cell receptor (beta chain) was sequenced during a study of shared T cell receptors in the human thymus (dated by TCRdb to 2020 to 2023). Regarding the research as a whole: The study examined how the human thymus generates shared, self-reactive T-cell receptor alpha chains.

As for this clone: Its specific antigen is unknown. No much larger clone exists at a distance of one base, and base qualities are not known.

Library method: the immunoSEQ multiplex PCR assay. The immuneACCESS repertoire file appears here via TCRdb, limited to in-frame rearrangements. These files lack a portion of the clones; in checked studies, under half of the deficit traces to unresolved V genes, and the cause of the others is not known. This sample gives under 850,000 clones in total; roughly 90% of them show up just once. Approximately 0.01% of the sample rests with the top ten. The CDR3 spans 14 residues, from the cysteine through the phenylalanine. Only the CDR3 region is kept as DNA, spanning 42 bases read in frame from base 1. Per the germline V gene, SGHRS is the CDR1 and YFSETQ is the CDR2. The trim is 3 bases for V and 4 bases for J, with a gap of 13 bases between the germline ends. These records were also assigned to another study, of human thymus T cells. The second study, in turn, reports: Immunologically healthy infants undergoing open corrective cardiac surgery for congenital heart defects in Finland were used as donors. Thymus tissue was collected as surgical resects that were removed during corrective cardiac surgery. Usage of V and J gene segments appeared to be biased in both the thymic and the peripheral blood repertoires. The related research reported highly overlapping thymic TCR repertoires among unrelated individuals. The study used 7 or 8 infant thymus samples plus four related peripheral blood samples to characterize TCR alpha and beta repertoires. The cohort included more than 5 male and two female infants, with donor ages spanning 7 to 244 days. Thymocytes were released mechanically from tissue and stored at -70 °C as pellets of roughly 9.5-32 million cells. A QIAsymphony instrument was used to extract genomic DNA from frozen cell pellets. TCRB and TCRAD loci were amplified from a standardized quantity of quality-controlled genomic DNA using the immunoSEQ multiplex PCR assay. The V(D)J region was spanned by amplicons of a length sufficient to cover the CDR3 and to identify V and J genes. The commercial immunoSEQ service was used to sequence amplicons on an Illumina platform. Primer bias and sequencing errors were corrected using previously described methods, and TCRAD and TCRB definitions followed the IMGT database. immunoSEQ Analyzer 3.0 and VDJTools were used for repertoire analysis, which covered basic statistics, V/J segment usage, diversity estimates, rarefaction and pairwise overlap. Chao1, ChaoE, Efron-Thisted, Shannon and inverse Simpson indices were used to estimate diversity, which was also estimated on datasets down-sampled to the smallest sample. For repertoire overlap, CDR3 nucleotide sequence, V gene and J gene had to match strictly, and clustering was done by Jaccard-based multidimensional scaling. On average, thymus samples gave around 810,000 unique TCRB clonotypes, whereas blood samples gave approximately 84,000.

The clonotype was recovered from a boy under two years old with a congenital heart defect. Donor details come from another sample of the same person, matched by shared clones. Sequencing input: thymocytes. The chain is assembled from TRBV5-1 and TRBJ1-1; possibly the D gene is TRBD1, per 5 matching bases. The CDR3 region: CASSSPGGPTEAFF. At the DNA level, the sequence is TGCGCCAGCAGCTCGCCGGGGGGACCCACTGAAGCTTTCTTT.